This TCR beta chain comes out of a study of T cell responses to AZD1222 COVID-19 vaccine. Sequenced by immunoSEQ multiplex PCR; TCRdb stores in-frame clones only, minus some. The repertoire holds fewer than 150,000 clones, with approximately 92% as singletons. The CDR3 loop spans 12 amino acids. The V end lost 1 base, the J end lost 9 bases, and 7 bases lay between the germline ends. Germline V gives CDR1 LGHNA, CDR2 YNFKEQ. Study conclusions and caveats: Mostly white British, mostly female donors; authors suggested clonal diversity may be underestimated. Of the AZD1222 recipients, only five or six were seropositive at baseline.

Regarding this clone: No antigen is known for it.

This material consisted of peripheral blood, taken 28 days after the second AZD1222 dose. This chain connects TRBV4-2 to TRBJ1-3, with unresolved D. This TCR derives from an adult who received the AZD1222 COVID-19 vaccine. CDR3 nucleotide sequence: TGTGCCAGCAGCCAAGTTGAGGGCACCATATATTTT. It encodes CASSQVEGTIYF.